These 26 T cell receptor beta chains share one sample of origin, sequenced in a study of CD8 T cells in ankylosing spondylitis. Study-wide results and limits: Fewer than ten highly homologous variants made up a TCR beta motif that seemed to typify ankylosing spondylitis blood.

TCRdb recomputed calls from the 5' RACE reads with MiXCR, one row per CDR3 protein. Altogether 400,000 or so distinct CDR3 sequences are present, roughly 26% being singletons, with the ten largest covering about 0.89%. Their target antigens are unknown. Sequenced sample: blood, either unsorted or a sorted T cell fraction (not recorded which). The source is a male donor with ankylosing spondylitis.

In this sample, this clonotype turned up a few times. The rearrangement links TRBV5-1 to TRBJ2-5, with D perhaps given as TRBD1 or TRBD2 (5 bases each). Germline CDR1 reads SGHRS; CDR2 reads YFSETQ. The CDR3 is 14 residues long. The V end lost 3 bases, the J end lost 2 bases, and 11 bases lay between the germline ends. The CDR3 here is CASSYGTAQETQYF. The CDR3 nucleotides read TGCGCCAGCAGCTACGGGACGGCGCAAGAGACCCAGTACTTC.

This rearrangement joins TRBV30 to TRBJ2-1; D tentatively reads TRBD1 or TRBD2 (5 bases each). Germline-derived CDR1 and CDR2 are GTSNPN and SVGIG (reference sequence). V was shortened by 0 bases and J by 6 bases, with 12 bases between the two germline ends. The CDR3 length is 14 residues. The CDR3 DNA is TGTGCCTGGAGTGTAGGGGCGGGCTTCAATGAGCAGTTCTTC. As protein: CAWSVGAGFNEQFF.

The count of this clonotype is one. The V gene is TRBV14, the J gene TRBJ2-1, with 9 bases fitting TRBD2. Germline V gives CDR1 SGHDN, CDR2 FVKESK. This CDR3 contains 19 residues. The J segment lost 9 bases and the V segment lost 5 bases, leaving 23 bases of the junction unmatched. CDR3 sequence reads: CASSLGLARFSLRSGEQFF. CDR3 nucleotides: TGTGCCAGCAGCTTAGGACTAGCGAGATTCAGTCTGCGGTCTGGTGAGCAGTTCTTC.

A few counts support this clonotype. The chain combines TRBV7-7 with TRBJ2-3, with TRBD2 identical over 15 bases. The germline V gene has CDR1 SSHAT and CDR2 FNYEAQ (reference sequence). This CDR3 is 17 amino acids long. The V segment lost 3 bases and the J segment 1 base; nucleotides outside the gene matches: 2. The CDR3 DNA reads as TGTGCCAGCAGCTTGGGACTAGCGGGAGGTGGCACAGATACGCAGTATTTT. Amino acids: CASSLGLAGGGTDTQYF.

The gene calls are TRBV5-1 and TRBJ2-2; D call uncertain. In germline, CDR1 is SGHRS, CDR2 YFSETQ. Trimming took 3 bases from V and 0 from J, leaving 12 bases between them. This CDR3 region has 16 residues. The CDR3 sequence is CASSSQGQANTGELFF. The DNA for the CDR3 is TGCGCCAGCAGCTCCCAAGGCCAAGCGAACACCGGGGAGCTGTTTTTT.

The rearrangement joins TRBV29-1 to TRBJ1-1; D is undetermined. V shed 4 bases and J shed 1 base, with 10 bases lying between them. The CDR3 is made up of 13 amino acids. The V gene's germline CDR1 is SQVTM and CDR2 ANQGSEA. CDR3 sequence (DNA): TGCAGCGTTGTAAGGCCGAAGAACACTGAAGCTTTCTTT. Protein sequence: CSVVRPKNTEAFF.

The chain joins TRBV5-1 to TRBJ1-5, with D tentatively TRBD1 (6 bases). V lost 1 base to trimming and J lost 3 bases, with 11 bases between them. The V gene's germline CDR1 is SGHRS and CDR2 YFSETQ. CDR3 length: 15 residues. The DNA for the CDR3 is TGCGCCAGCAGCTTGACAGGGTTGAACAATCAGCCCCAGCATTTT. Its translation: CASSLTGLNNQPQHF.

This clonotype was found a few times. The rearrangement uses TRBV18 and TRBJ2-1; a weak D match, TRBD2 (6 bases). V was pared by 0 bases and J by 1 base, with 10 bases between. The germline gives CDR1 KGHSH, CDR2 LQKENI. CDR3 length: 16 residues. The CDR3 loop reads CASSPPGSGSYNEQFF. CDR3 DNA: TGTGCCAGCTCACCACCGGGTAGCGGTTCCTACAATGAGCAGTTCTTC.

The chain couples TRBV6-2 or TRBV6-3 to TRBJ2-5; 8 positions agree with TRBD1. CDR1 and CDR2 (germline): MNHEY, SVGEGT. The CDR3 is 13 amino acids. Trimming took 7 bases from V and 13 from J; bases not matched to a gene: 14. The CDR3 nucleotides read TGTGCCAGCACCCGTGGCGGGACAGGTCCGTTGTACTTC. This gives the protein CASTRGGTGPLYF.

The chain employs TRBV29-1 and TRBJ2-7; 10 nucleotides line up with TRBD2. V dropped 7 bases and J dropped 0; count of bases not matched to a gene: 6. This CDR3 is 14 amino acids long. Per germline, CDR1 SQVTM and CDR2 ANQGSEA. Here the CDR3 DNA reads TGCAGCGCATGGACTAGCGGAGACTCCTACGAGCAGTACTTC. Translating gives CSAWTSGDSYEQYF.

The V and J genes are TRBV12-3 or TRBV12-4 and TRBJ2-3, with D possibly matching TRBD2 (6 bases). This CDR3 spans 15 amino acids. V shed 8 bases and J shed 0 bases, with 15 bases lying between them. In DNA form, the CDR3 reads TGTGCCAGCGAGGAGGGTAGCCCCAGCACAGATACGCAGTATTTT. Protein product: CASEEGSPSTDTQYF.

This clonotype was seen more than once but under ten times. V gene TRBV5-6 combines with J gene TRBJ1-1, with TRBD1 identical over 9 bases. Germline V gene sequence: CDR1 SGHDT, CDR2 YYEEEE. CDR3 length equals 15 residues. V lost 4 bases to trimming and J lost 4 bases; unmatched junction nucleotides: 8. The CDR3 protein is CASSPRDRVVTEAFF. The CDR3 region has the DNA TGTGCCAGCAGCCCCCGGGACAGGGTGGTCACTGAAGCTTTCTTT.

This clonotype appeared a few times. For the CDR3, the DNA is TGTGCCAGCAGTTTAAGGCTGGGGACCTACAACACCGGGGAGCTGTTTTTT. This codes for CASSLRLGTYNTGELFF. The chain uses TRBV12-3 or TRBV12-4 and TRBJ2-2; perhaps D is TRBD1 or TRBD2 (5 bases each). V lost 2 bases, J lost 2 bases, and 15 bases lay in between. The CDR3 extends over 17 amino acids.

This clonotype has just a few counts. This chain joins TRBV20-1 and TRBJ2-7; the match to TRBD1 covers 8 bases. The germline V gene encodes CDR1 DFQATT and CDR2 SNEGSKA (reference sequence). V gave up 5 bases and J gave up 5 bases; unmatched junction bases: 5. This CDR3 has 12 residues. The CDR3 loop is CSARTGSNEQYV. CDR3 in DNA: TGCAGTGCTCGGACAGGGTCCAACGAGCAGTACGTC.

This clonotype was counted only a few times. The gene calls are TRBV11-2 and TRBJ2-1; D remains unclear. V lost 3 bases and J lost 9, with 9 bases in between. The CDR3 extends over 12 amino acids. CDR1 is SGHAT, CDR2 FQNNGV, per germline. The CDR3 region has the DNA TGTGCCAGCAGCTTTTTTGCGAGTGAGCAGTTCTTC. It is translated as CASSFFASEQFF.

J is TRBJ1-3 and V is TRBV20-1; D may be TRBD1 (5 bases). The ends were cut back, 3 bases at V and 4 bases at J, with 22 bases in the middle. CDR3 size: 17 residues. Germline CDR1 DFQATT, CDR2 SNEGSKA (reference sequence). The CDR3 loop reads CSARSQQASSNGNTIYF. The CDR3 coding sequence is TGCAGTGCTAGGTCTCAACAGGCGAGCTCTAACGGAAACACCATATATTTT.

This clonotype was found a few times. This sequence joins TRBV6-5 and TRBJ1-1; unclear D gene. CDR1 and CDR2 from the germline V gene are MNHEY and SVGAGI. Trimming shortened V by 4 bases and J by 3 bases, and 9 bases separated the two germline ends. The CDR3 sequence is 13 residues long. The CDR3 loop is CASSFKLDTEAFF. DNA for the CDR3: TGTGCCAGCAGTTTTAAATTGGACACTGAAGCTTTCTTT.

This chain uses TRBV5-1 with TRBJ2-3, with 7 bases lining up with TRBD2. This CDR3 region has 16 residues. The germline CDR1 and CDR2 sequences are SGHRS and YFSETQ. V shed 0 bases, J shed 3 bases, and the junction held 7 bases outside the gene matches. The CDR3 reads CASSLEGAGTTDTQYF. For the CDR3, the DNA is TGCGCCAGCAGCTTGGAGGGAGCGGGAACAACAGATACGCAGTATTTT.

The chain combines TRBV6-1 with TRBJ1-2; TRBD1 aligns across 7 bases. V lost 6 bases, J lost 7 bases, and 11 bases stayed unmatched. The CDR3 contains 14 residues. Per the germline V gene, CDR1 is MNHNS and CDR2 is SASEGT. CDR3 loop: CASRTTGEARGYTF. In nucleotides, the CDR3 is TGTGCCAGCAGAACTACAGGGGAGGCGCGTGGCTACACCTTC.

In its sample, this clonotype was seen a few times. This sequence joins TRBV11-2 and TRBJ1-1; unclear D gene. The V end lost 2 bases, the J end lost 5 bases, and 6 bases lay between the germline ends. The length of the CDR3 is 12 residues. Germline lookup yields CDR1 SGHAT and CDR2 FQNNGV. The CDR3 sequence: CASSLWVTEAFF. The CDR3 DNA follows: TGTGCCAGCAGCTTATGGGTAACTGAAGCTTTCTTT.

This clonotype showed up just a few times. This sequence joins TRBV5-1 and TRBJ2-3; 9 bases match TRBD2. This CDR3 region has 18 residues. Trimming took 0 bases from V and 0 from J; bases not matched to a gene: 8. Germline values: CDR1 SGHRS, CDR2 YFSETQ. CDR3 sequence reads: CASSLGLADLTSTDTQYF. The DNA of the CDR3 is TGCGCCAGCAGCTTGGGACTAGCGGATCTCACTAGCACAGATACGCAGTATTTT.

This clonotype was counted a few times. The CDR3 sequence: CASSPGGSSTGELFF. DNA for the CDR3: TGTGCCAGCAGCCCCGGAGGGTCGAGCACCGGGGAGCTGTTTTTT. The chain has TRBV27 and TRBJ2-2; D is perhaps TRBD2 (6 bases). The CDR3 is 15 residues long. The germline V gene has CDR1 MNHEY and CDR2 SMNVEV (reference sequence). The germline V and J ends were trimmed by 6 bases and 4 bases, with 15 bases remaining between them.

The V call is TRBV11-2, the J call TRBJ2-1, with 8 bases that match TRBD2. Germline CDR1 and CDR2: SGHAT and FQNNGV. CDR3 length: 14 amino acids. Trimming took 2 bases from V and 8 from J; bases not matched to a gene: 5. The CDR3 DNA reads TGTGCCAGCAGCTTAAGGGCGGGAGGATATGAGCAGTTCTTC. This translates into CASSLRAGGYEQFF.

This clonotype was seen a few times. This sequence joins TRBV5-5 and TRBJ1-1, with D hard to call. V was cut by 4 bases and J by 6 bases, with 19 bases left in between. Germline V lookup: CDR1 SGHKS, CDR2 YYEKEE (reference sequence). This CDR3 spans 15 amino acids. This CDR3 is CASSPPTTLDAEAFF. The CDR3 DNA reads as TGTGCCAGCAGCCCCCCCACTACACTTGACGCTGAAGCTTTCTTT.

This chain links TRBV7-6 with TRBJ2-7; tentatively, D is TRBD2 (5 bases). The V end lost 3 bases, the J end lost 2 bases, and 11 bases lay between the germline ends. Germline V gives CDR1 SGHVS, CDR2 FNYEAQ. CDR3 length: 14 residues. CDR3 bases: TGTGCCAGCAGCTTCGGAGCGGCCCCCTACGAGCAGTACTTC. Translation: CASSFGAAPYEQYF.

This clonotype appeared a few times. The chain couples TRBV18 to TRBJ2-1; possibly TRBD2 for D (5 bases). The germline gives CDR1 KGHSH, CDR2 LQKENI. Trimming pared 2 bases from V and 8 bases from J, leaving 7 bases between. There are 12 residues in the CDR3. This CDR3 is CASSPVRDEQFF. CDR3 sequence (DNA): TGTGCCAGCTCACCAGTGCGGGATGAGCAGTTCTTC.